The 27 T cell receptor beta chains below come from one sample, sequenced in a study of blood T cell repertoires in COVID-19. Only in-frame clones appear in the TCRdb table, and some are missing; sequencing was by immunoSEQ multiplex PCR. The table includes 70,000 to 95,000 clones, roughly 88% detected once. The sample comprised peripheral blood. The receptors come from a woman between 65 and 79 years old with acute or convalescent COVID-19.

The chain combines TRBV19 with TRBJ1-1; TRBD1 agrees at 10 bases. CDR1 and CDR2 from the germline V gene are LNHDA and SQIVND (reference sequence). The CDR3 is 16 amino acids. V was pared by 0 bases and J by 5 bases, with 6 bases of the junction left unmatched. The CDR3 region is CASSIDWDRGRTEAFF. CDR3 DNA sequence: TGTGCCAGTAGTATAGATTGGGACAGGGGAAGAACTGAAGCTTTCTTT.

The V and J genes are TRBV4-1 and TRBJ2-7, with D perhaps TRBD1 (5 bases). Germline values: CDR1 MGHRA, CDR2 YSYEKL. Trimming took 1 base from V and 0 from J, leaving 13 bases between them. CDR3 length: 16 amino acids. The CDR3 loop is CASSQVGWGSSYEQYF. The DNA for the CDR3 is TGCGCCAGCAGCCAAGTCGGATGGGGCAGCTCCTACGAGCAGTACTTC.

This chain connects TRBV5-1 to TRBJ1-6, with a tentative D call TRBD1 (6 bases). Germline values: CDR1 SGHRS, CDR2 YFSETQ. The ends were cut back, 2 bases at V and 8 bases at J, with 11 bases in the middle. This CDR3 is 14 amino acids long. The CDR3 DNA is TGCGCCAGCAGCTTTGGACAGTCGGATTCACCCCTCCACTTT. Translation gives CASSFGQSDSPLHF.

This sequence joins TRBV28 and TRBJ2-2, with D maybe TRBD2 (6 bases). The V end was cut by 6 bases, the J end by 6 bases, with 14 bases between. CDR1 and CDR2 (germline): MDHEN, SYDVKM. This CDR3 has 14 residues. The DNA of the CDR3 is TGTGCCAGCAGAGGAGGGGTTTTCGCCGGGGAGCTGTTTTTT. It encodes CASRGGVFAGELFF.

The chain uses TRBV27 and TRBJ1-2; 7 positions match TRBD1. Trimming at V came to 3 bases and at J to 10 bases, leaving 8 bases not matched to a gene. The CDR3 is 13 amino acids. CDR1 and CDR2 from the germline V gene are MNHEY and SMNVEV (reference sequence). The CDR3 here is CASSFRGKGAYTF. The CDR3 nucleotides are TGTGCCAGCAGTTTCAGGGGGAAAGGGGCCTACACCTTC.

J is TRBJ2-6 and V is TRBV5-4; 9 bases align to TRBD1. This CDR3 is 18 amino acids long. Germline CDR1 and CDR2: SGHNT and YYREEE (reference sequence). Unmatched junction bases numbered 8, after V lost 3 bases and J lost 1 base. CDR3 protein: CASSYEGQGLSGANVLTF. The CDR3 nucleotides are TGTGCCAGCAGCTACGAGGGACAGGGATTATCTGGGGCCAACGTCCTGACTTTC.

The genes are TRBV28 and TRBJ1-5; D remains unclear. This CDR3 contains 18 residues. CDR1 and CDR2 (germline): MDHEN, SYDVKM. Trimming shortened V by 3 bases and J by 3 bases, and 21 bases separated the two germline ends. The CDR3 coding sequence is TGTGCCAGCAGTTTCCCCGAGACTACCCGACCGTTCAATCAGCCCCAGCATTTT. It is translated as CASSFPETTRPFNQPQHF.

CDR3 nucleotide sequence: TGTGCCAGCAGTTTCGAACTCCCAGGGGGCAATTCACCCCTCCACTTT. Encoded protein: CASSFELPGGNSPLHF. The genes are TRBV27 and TRBJ1-6, with TRBD1 matching 8 bases. The junction had 8 bases not matched to a gene; V was cut back by 3 bases and J by 7 bases. The CDR3 has 16 amino acids. The germline gives CDR1 MNHEY, CDR2 SMNVEV (reference sequence).

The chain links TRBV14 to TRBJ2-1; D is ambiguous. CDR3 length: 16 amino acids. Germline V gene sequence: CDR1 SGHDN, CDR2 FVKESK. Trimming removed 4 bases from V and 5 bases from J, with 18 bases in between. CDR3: CASSPPSSFQDNEQFF. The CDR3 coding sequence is TGTGCCAGCAGCCCCCCCTCGTCGTTCCAGGACAATGAGCAGTTCTTC.

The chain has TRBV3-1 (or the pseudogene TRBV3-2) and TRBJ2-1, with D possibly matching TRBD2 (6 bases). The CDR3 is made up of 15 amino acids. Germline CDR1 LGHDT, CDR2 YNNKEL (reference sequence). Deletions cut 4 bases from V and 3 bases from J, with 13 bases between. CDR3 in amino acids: CASSPSDYSYNEQFF. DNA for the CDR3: TGTGCCAGCAGCCCGTCGGACTATAGCTACAATGAGCAGTTCTTC.

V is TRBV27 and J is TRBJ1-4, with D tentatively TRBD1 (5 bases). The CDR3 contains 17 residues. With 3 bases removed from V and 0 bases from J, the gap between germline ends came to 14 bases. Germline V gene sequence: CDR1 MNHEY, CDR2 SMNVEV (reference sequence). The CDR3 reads CASSFSLTDATNEKLFF. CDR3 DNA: TGTGCCAGCAGTTTCTCATTGACAGATGCAACTAATGAAAAACTGTTTTTT.

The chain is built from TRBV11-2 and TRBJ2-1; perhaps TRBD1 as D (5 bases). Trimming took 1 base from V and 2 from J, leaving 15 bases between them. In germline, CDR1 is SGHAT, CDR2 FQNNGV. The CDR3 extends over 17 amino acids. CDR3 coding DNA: TGTGCCAGCAGCTTAGGAAGGGGATTTCGGGCCTACAATGAGCAGTTCTTC. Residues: CASSLGRGFRAYNEQFF.

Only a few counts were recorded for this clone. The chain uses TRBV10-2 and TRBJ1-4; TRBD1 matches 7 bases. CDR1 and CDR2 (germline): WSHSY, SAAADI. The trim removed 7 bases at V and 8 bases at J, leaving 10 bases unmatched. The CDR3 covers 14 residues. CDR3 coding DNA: TGCGCCAGCAAAGAGGGACAGACCTTCGAAAAACTGTTTTTT. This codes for CASKEGQTFEKLFF.

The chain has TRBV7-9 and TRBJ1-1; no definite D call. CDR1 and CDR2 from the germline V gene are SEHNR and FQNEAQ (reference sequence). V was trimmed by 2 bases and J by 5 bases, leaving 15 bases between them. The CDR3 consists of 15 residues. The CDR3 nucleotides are TGTGCCAGCAGCTTATTTGGGGAGGTCGGGACTGAAGCTTTCTTT. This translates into CASSLFGEVGTEAFF.

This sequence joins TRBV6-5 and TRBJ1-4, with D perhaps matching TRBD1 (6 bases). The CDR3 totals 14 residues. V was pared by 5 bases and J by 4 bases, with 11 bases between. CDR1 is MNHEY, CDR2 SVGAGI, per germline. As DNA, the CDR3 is TGTGCCAGCAGTCACAGGGAGAATAATGAAAAACTGTTTTTT. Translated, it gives CASSHRENNEKLFF.

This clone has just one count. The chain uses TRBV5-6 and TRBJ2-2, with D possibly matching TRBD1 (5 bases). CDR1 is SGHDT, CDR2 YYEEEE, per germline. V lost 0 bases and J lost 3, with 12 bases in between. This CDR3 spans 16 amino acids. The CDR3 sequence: CASSLAGQGYTGELFF. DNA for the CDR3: TGTGCCAGCAGCTTGGCCGGCCAGGGTTACACCGGGGAGCTGTTTTTT.

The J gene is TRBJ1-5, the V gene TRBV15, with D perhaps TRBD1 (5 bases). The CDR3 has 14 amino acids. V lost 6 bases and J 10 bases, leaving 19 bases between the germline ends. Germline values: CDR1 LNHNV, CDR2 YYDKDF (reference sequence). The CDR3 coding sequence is TGTGCCACCAGAATTTCGGGGGTGGGTGGACCCCAGCATTTT. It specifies CATRISGVGGPQHF.

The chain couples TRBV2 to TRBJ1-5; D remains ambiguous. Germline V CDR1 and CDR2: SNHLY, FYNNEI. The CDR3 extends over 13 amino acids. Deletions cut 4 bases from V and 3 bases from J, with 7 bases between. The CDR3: CASSGRLNQPQHF. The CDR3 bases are TGTGCCAGCAGTGGCAGGCTCAATCAGCCCCAGCATTTT.

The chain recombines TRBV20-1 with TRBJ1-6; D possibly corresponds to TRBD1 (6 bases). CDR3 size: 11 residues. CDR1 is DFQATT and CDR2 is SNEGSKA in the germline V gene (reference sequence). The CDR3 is CAGAHSSPLHF. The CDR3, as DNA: TGCGCGGGGGCACATAGTTCACCCCTCCACTTT.

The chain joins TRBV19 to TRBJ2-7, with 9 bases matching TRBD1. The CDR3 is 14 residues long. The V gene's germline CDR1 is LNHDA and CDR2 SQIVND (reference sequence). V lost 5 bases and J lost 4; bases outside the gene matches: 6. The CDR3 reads CASSATGQGYEQYF. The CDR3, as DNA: TGTGCCAGTAGTGCGACGGGACAGGGTTACGAGCAGTACTTC. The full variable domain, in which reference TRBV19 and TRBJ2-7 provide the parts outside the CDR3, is DGGITQSPKYLFRKEGQNVTLSCEQNLNHDAMYWYRQDPGQGLRLIYYSQIVNDFQKGDIAEGYSVSREKKESFPLTVTSAQKNPTAFYLCASSATGQGYEQYFGPGTRLTVT.

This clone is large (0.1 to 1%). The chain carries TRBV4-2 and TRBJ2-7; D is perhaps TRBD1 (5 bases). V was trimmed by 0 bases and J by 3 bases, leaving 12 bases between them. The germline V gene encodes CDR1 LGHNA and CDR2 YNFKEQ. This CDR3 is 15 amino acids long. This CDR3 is CASSQDFRAGYEQYF. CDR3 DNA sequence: TGTGCCAGCAGCCAAGACTTCAGGGCAGGCTACGAGCAGTACTTC.

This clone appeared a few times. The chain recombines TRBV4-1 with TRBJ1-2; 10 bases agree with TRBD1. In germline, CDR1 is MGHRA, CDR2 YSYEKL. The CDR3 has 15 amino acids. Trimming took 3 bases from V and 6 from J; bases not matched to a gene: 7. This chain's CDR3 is CASSQPGTGDNGYTF. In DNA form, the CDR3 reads TGCGCCAGCAGCCAGCCCGGGACAGGGGATAATGGCTACACCTTC.

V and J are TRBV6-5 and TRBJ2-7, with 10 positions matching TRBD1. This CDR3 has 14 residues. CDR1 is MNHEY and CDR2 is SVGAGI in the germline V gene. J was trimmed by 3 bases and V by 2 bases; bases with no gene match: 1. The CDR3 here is CASSYRDRGYEQYF. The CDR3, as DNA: TGTGCCAGCAGTTACAGGGACAGGGGCTACGAGCAGTACTTC.

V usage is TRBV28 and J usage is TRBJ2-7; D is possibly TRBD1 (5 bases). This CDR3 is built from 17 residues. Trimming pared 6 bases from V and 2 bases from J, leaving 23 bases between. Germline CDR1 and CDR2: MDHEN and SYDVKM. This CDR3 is CASSGVQGWPTTYEQYF. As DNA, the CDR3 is TGTGCCAGCAGCGGCGTGCAGGGCTGGCCAACAACCTACGAGCAGTACTTC.

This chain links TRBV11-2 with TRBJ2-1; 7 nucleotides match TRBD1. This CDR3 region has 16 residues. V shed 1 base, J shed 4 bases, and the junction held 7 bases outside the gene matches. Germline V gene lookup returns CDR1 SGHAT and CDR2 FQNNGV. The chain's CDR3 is CASSLVHGTAYNEQFF. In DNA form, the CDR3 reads TGTGCCAGCAGCTTAGTTCACGGGACAGCATACAATGAGCAGTTCTTC.

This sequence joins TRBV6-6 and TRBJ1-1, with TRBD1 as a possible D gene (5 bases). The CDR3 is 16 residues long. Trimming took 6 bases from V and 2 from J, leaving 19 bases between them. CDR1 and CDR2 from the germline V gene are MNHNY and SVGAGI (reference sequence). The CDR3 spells CASSPSRPGANTEAFF. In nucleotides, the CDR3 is TGTGCCAGCAGCCCATCCCGCCCTGGGGCCAACACTGAAGCTTTCTTT.

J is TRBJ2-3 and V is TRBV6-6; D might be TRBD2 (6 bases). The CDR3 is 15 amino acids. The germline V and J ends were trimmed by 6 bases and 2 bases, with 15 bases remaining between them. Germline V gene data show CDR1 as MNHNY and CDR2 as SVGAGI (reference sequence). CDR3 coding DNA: TGTGCCAGCAGGAAAGCGGGTTCGCCCACAGATACGCAGTATTTT. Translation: CASRKAGSPTDTQYF.